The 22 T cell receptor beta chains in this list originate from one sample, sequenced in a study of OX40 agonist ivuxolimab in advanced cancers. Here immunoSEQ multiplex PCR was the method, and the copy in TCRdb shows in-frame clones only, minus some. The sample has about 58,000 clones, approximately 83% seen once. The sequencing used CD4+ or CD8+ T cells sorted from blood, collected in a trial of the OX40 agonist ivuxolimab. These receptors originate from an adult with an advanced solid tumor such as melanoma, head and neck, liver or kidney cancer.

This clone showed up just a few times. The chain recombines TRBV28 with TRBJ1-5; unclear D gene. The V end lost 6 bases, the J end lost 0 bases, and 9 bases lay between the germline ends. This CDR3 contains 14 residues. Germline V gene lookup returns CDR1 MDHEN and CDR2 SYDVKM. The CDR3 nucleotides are TGTGCCAGCAGGGAAGGTAATAGCAATCAGCCCCAGCATTTT. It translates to CASREGNSNQPQHF.

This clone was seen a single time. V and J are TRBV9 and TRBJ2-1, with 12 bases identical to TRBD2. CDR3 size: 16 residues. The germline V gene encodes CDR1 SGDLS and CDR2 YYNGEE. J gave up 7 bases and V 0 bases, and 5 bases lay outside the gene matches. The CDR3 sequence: CASSVAPGLAGNEQFF. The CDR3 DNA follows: TGTGCCAGCAGCGTAGCCCCAGGACTAGCGGGGAATGAGCAGTTCTTC.

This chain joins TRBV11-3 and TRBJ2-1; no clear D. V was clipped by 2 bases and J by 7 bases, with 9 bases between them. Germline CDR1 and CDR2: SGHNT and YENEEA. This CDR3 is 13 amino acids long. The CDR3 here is CASSLPGLNEQFF. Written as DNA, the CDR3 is TGTGCCAGCAGCTTACCCGGTCTGAATGAGCAGTTCTTC.

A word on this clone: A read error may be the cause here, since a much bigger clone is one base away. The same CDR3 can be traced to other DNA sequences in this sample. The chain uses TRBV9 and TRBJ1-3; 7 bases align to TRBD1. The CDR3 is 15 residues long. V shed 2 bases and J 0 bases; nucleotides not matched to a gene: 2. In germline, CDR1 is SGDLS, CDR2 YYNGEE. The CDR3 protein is CASSVGQSSGNTIYF. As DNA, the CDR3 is TGTGCCAGCAGCGTGGGACAGTCCTCTGGAAACACCATATATTTT.

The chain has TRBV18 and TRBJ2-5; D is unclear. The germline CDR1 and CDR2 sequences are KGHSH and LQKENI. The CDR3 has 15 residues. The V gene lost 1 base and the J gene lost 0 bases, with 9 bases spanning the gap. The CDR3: CASSPQLGDQETQYF. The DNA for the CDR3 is TGTGCCAGCTCACCACAGCTGGGCGACCAAGAGACCCAGTACTTC.

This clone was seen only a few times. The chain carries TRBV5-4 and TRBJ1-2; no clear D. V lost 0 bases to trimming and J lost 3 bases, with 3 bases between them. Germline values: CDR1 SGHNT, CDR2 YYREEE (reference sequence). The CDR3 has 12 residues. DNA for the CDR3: TGTGCCAGCAGCTTGGATGACTATGGCTACACCTTC. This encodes CASSLDDYGYTF.

CDR3 nucleotides: TGTGCCAGCAGGAACACCGGGACGGAGAAAAACATTCAGTACTTC. This translates into CASRNTGTEKNIQYF. V is TRBV6-5 and J is TRBJ2-4, with D tentatively TRBD1 or TRBD2 (5 bases each). CDR1 and CDR2 (germline): MNHEY, SVGAGI. Deletions cut 6 bases from V and 4 bases from J, with 16 bases between. The CDR3 runs to 15 residues.

The DNA for the CDR3 is TGTGCCTGGAGTGTCACTACTAGCAGAGAGACCCAGTACTTC. This codes for CAWSVTTSRETQYF. This chain uses TRBV30 with TRBJ2-5; weak D call: TRBD2 (6 bases). The V end was cut by 0 bases, the J end by 4 bases, with 12 bases between. The CDR3 extends over 14 amino acids. Germline V CDR1 and CDR2: GTSNPN, SVGIG (reference sequence).

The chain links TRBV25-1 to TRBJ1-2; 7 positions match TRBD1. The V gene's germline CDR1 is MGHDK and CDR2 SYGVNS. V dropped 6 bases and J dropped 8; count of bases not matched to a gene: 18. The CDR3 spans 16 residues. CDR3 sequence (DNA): TGTGCCAGCAGCTCCCAAAGGGCCCGACAGGGAGAGGGCTACACCTTC. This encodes CASSSQRARQGEGYTF.

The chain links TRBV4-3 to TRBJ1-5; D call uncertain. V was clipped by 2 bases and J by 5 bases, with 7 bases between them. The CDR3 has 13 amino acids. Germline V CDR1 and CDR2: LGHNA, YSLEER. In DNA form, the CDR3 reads TGCGCCAGCAGCCAAAGTCGGTATCAGCCCCAGCATTTT. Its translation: CASSQSRYQPQHF.

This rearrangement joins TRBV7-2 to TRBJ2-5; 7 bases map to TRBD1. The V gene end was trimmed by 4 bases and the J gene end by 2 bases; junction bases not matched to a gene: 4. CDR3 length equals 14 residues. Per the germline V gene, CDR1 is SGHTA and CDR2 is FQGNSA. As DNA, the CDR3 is TGTGCCAGCAGCTCCTTGACAGGGCAAGAGACCCAGTACTTC. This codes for CASSSLTGQETQYF. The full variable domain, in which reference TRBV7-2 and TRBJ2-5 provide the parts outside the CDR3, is GAGVSQSPSNKVTEKGKDVELRCDPISGHTALYWYRQSLGQGLEFLIYFQGNSAPDKSGLPSDRFSAERTGGSVSTLTIQRTQQEDSAVYLCASSSLTGQETQYFGPGTRLLVL.

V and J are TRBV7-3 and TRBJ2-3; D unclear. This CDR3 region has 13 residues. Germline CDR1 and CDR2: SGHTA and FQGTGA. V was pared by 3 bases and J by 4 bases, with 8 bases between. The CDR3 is CASSFVFADTQYF. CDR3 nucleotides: TGTGCCAGCAGCTTTGTTTTCGCAGATACGCAGTATTTT.

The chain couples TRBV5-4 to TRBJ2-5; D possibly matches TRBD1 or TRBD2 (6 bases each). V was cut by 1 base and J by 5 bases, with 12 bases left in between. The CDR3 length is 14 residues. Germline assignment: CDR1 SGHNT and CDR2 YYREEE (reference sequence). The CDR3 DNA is TGTGCCAGCAGCTTGAACGGGGGCCGGGAGACCCAGTACTTC. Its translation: CASSLNGGRETQYF.

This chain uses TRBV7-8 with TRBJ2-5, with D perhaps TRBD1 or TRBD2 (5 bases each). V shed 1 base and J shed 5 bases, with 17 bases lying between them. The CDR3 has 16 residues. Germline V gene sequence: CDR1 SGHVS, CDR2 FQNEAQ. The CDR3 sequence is CASSLGDPPERETQYF. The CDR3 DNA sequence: TGTGCCAGCAGCTTAGGGGACCCCCCGGAGAGGGAGACCCAGTACTTC. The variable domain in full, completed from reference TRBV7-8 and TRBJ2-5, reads GAGVSQSPRYKVAKRGQDVALRCDPISGHVSLFWYQQALGQGPEFLTYFQNEAQLDKSGLPSDRFFAERPEGSVSTLKIQRTQQEDSAVYLCASSLGDPPERETQYFGPGTRLLVL.

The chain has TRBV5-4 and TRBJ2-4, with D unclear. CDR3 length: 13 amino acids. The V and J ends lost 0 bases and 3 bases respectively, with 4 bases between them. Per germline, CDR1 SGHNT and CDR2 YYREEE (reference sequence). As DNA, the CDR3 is TGTGCCAGCAGCTTGGTGGGCAAAAACATTCAGTACTTC. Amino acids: CASSLVGKNIQYF.

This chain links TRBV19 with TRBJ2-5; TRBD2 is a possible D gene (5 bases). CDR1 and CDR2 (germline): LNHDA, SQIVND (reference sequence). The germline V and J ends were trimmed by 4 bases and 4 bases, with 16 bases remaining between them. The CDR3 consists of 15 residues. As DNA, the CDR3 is TGTGCCAGTAGTACTACTAGTGAGGTGGGAGAGACCCAGTACTTC. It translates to CASSTTSEVGETQYF.

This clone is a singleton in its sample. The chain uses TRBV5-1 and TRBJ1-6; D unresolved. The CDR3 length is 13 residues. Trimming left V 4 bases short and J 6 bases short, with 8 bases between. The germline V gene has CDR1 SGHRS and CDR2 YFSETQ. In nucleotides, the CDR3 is TGCGCCAGCAGCCGGGATGCTAATTCACCCCTCCACTTT. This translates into CASSRDANSPLHF.

CDR3 sequence reads: CASSALAPDAGDTQYF. For the CDR3, the DNA is TGTGCCAGTAGTGCACTAGCGCCGGACGCCGGCGATACGCAGTATTTT. The chain is built from TRBV19 and TRBJ2-3; 7 bases agree with TRBD2. This CDR3 contains 16 residues. Germline-derived CDR1 and CDR2 are LNHDA and SQIVND (reference sequence). The V and J ends lost 5 bases and 6 bases, in that order; junction bases with no gene match: 14.

The DNA of the CDR3 is TGTGCCTGGAGTTCCCAGGGTGGCAATCAGCCCCAGCATTTT. Residues: CAWSSQGGNQPQHF. V and J are TRBV30 and TRBJ1-5, with D possibly matching TRBD1 (5 bases). This CDR3 has 14 amino acids. Germline CDR1 is GTSNPN and CDR2 is SVGIG (reference sequence). The V and J ends lost 2 bases and 2 bases respectively, with 10 bases between them.

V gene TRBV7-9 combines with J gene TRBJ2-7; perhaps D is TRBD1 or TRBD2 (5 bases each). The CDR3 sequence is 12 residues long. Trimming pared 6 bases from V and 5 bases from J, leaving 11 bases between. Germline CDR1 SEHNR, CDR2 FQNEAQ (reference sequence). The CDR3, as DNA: TGTGCCAGCAGTCAACTGGGGGACGAGCAGTACTTC. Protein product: CASSQLGDEQYF.

The CDR3 reads CASSISGIAANTIYF. The CDR3 nucleotides read TGTGCCAGTAGTATTTCTGGGATAGCCGCAAACACCATATATTTT. This chain uses TRBV19 with TRBJ1-3; D not certain. This CDR3 spans 15 amino acids. Trimming shortened V by 3 bases and J by 6 bases, and 15 bases separated the two germline ends. Germline CDR1 LNHDA, CDR2 SQIVND (reference sequence).

CDR3 region: CASSSGRAYGYTF. In DNA, the CDR3 is TGTGCCAGCAGTAGTGGTAGAGCCTATGGCTACACCTTC. V is TRBV27 and J is TRBJ1-2, with D uncertain. Germline V gene data show CDR1 as MNHEY and CDR2 as SMNVEV (reference sequence). The V and J ends lost 5 bases and 4 bases respectively, with 11 bases between them. CDR3 length: 13 residues.